This is a list of T cell receptor beta chains from one sample in a study of early T cells in non-severe SARS-CoV-2 infection. Each CDR3 protein is one row after TCRdb ran MiXCR on the 5' RACE reads. This table holds 50,000 to 65,000 distinct CDR3 sequences, about 11% found once. Sequences were derived from whole blood, sampled at baseline. These receptors were collected from an adult who was a healthcare worker with PCR-confirmed SARS-CoV-2 infection or an uninfected control (not recorded which). The CDR3 runs from the conserved cysteine through the conserved F or W. A D gene is named only where the DNA matches it firmly. Clone size is not always given. Where it is, it says once, few, many or a class for expanded clones.

v_gene	j_gene	d_gene	abundance	CDR3aa	CDR3nt
TRBV5-4	TRBJ2-7	TRBD1	-	CASSSDRAWDEQYF	TGTGCCAGCAGCTCGGACAGGGCTTGGGACGAGCAGTACTTC
TRBV7-9	TRBJ1-1	TRBD1	few	CASSQGGLNTEAFF	TGTGCCAGCAGCCAGGGGGGTTTGAACACTGAAGCTTTCTTT
TRBV6-5	TRBJ2-7	TRBD2	few	CASTPSGTSTYEQYF	TGTGCCAGCACTCCATCCGGGACTAGCACCTACGAGCAGTACTTC
TRBV18	TRBJ1-2	-	few	CASSPRDSRDGYTF	TGTGCCAGCTCACCGAGGGATTCAAGGGATGGCTACACCTTC
TRBV12-3/TRBV12-4	TRBJ2-2	-	few	CASSSGELFF	TGTGCCAGCAGTTCCGGGGAGCTGTTTTTT
TRBV4-1	TRBJ2-3	-	many	CASSQWGSDTQYF	TGCGCCAGCAGCCAGTGGGGGTCAGATACGCAGTATTTT
TRBV7-6	TRBJ2-1	-	few	CASSSTDRFEQFF	TGTGCCAGCAGCTCCACAGACAGGTTTGAGCAGTTCTTC
TRBV2	TRBJ1-2	-	few	CASSEPGAVVYGYTF	TGTGCCAGCAGTGAACCGGGCGCGGTCGTCTATGGCTACACCTTC
TRBV12-3/TRBV12-4	TRBJ2-3	-	-	CASSLGNARTDTQYF	TGTGCCAGCAGTTTGGGGAACGCCCGCACAGATACGCAGTATTTT
TRBV27	TRBJ1-1	-	few	CASKRDTEAFF	TGTGCCAGCAAGAGGGACACTGAAGCTTTCTTT
TRBV27	TRBJ1-2	-	few	CASSFIGLGGYTF	TGTGCCAGCAGTTTCATAGGGCTTGGTGGCTACACCTTC
TRBV30	TRBJ1-1	-	-	CAQGRPLNTEAFF	TGTGCCCAGGGCAGGCCTTTGAACACTGAAGCTTTCTTT
TRBV9	TRBJ1-3	TRBD1	many	CASSVGVGGGGNGNTIYF	TGTGCCAGCAGCGTAGGGGTCGGAGGAGGGGGCAATGGAAACACCATATATTTT
TRBV12-3/TRBV12-4	TRBJ2-7	-	-	CASSLGGLLTGEQYF	TGTGCCAGCAGTCTAGGAGGACTCCTCACGGGCGAGCAGTACTTC
TRBV6-5	TRBJ2-6	-	-	CASSPHLHPSGANVLTF	TGTGCCAGCAGTCCCCACCTCCACCCCTCTGGGGCCAACGTCCTGACTTTC
TRBV12-5	TRBJ2-3	-	many	CASGPPPTGDTQYF	TGTGCTAGTGGTCCCCCCCCGACGGGAGATACGCAGTATTTT
TRBV20-1	TRBJ1-2	TRBD1	few	CSARGTGSNYGYTF	TGCAGTGCTAGGGGGACAGGATCTAACTATGGCTACACCTTC
TRBV11-2	TRBJ2-3	-	few	CASRPTPWGTDTQYF	TGTGCCAGCAGACCGACTCCTTGGGGAACAGATACGCAGTATTTT
TRBV2	TRBJ2-1	TRBD2	many	CASSGGGYNEQFF	TGTGCCAGCAGTGGCGGGGGATACAATGAGCAGTTCTTC
TRBV7-9	TRBJ2-3	TRBD1	-	CASSLALTGGRTDTQYF	TGTGCCAGCAGCTTAGCCCTCACAGGGGGCAGGACAGATACGCAGTATTTT
TRBV4-3	TRBJ2-3	-	-	CASSQDRPAPEGFTDTQYF	TGCGCCAGCAGCCAAGATCGCCCTGCCCCGGAGGGATTCACAGATACGCAGTATTTT
TRBV6-1	TRBJ2-2	-	few	CASSERARSTGELFF	TGTGCCAGCAGTGAAAGGGCGAGGTCCACCGGGGAGCTGTTTTTT
TRBV7-9	TRBJ2-1	TRBD2	-	CASSLVTSVNEQFF	TGTGCCAGCAGCCTCGTAACTAGCGTTAATGAGCAGTTCTTC
TRBV10-3	TRBJ1-5	-	many	CAIRDSPDQPQHF	TGTGCCATCAGGGACAGCCCTGATCAGCCCCAGCATTTT
TRBV11-2	TRBJ2-1	-	once	CASSLEWAFGNEQFF	TGTGCCAGCAGCTTAGAGTGGGCCTTCGGCAATGAGCAGTTCTTC
TRBV10-3	TRBJ2-2	TRBD1	-	CATGTGTGELFF	TGTGCCACCGGGACAGGGACCGGGGAGCTGTTTTTT
TRBV11-2	TRBJ2-2	-	few	CASSLVFAGELFF	TGTGCCAGCAGCTTAGTATTCGCCGGGGAGCTGTTTTTT
TRBV5-4	TRBJ2-5	-	few	CASSLVGIETQYF	TGTGCCAGCAGCTTGGTAGGGATAGAGACCCAGTACTTC
TRBV7-6	TRBJ1-1	-	-	CASSLEGASSEAFF	TGTGCCAGCAGCTTAGAGGGAGCAAGTTCTGAAGCTTTCTTT
TRBV11-2	TRBJ2-7	TRBD1	-	CASSWTRPGTGGYEQYF	TGTGCCAGCAGCTGGACCAGACCCGGGACAGGGGGTTACGAGCAGTACTTC
TRBV11-2	TRBJ2-2	-	-	CASSFWTTNTGELFF	TGTGCCAGCAGCTTCTGGACTACCAACACCGGGGAGCTGTTTTTT
TRBV4-3	TRBJ2-5	-	many	CASSLRGIEETQYF	TGCGCCAGCAGCCTCAGGGGAATCGAAGAGACCCAGTACTTC
TRBV7-9	TRBJ2-2	-	many	CASSLDGRTTGELFF	TGTGCCAGCAGCTTAGATGGCAGAACCACCGGGGAGCTGTTTTTT
TRBV7-3	TRBJ2-1	TRBD1	few	CASSRPGQGLNEQFF	TGTGCCAGCAGCAGGCCGGGACAGGGGCTAAATGAGCAGTTCTTC
TRBV12-3/TRBV12-4	TRBJ2-1	-	-	CASSLGPFSAFF	TGTGCCAGCAGTTTAGGACCTTTCTCCGCGTTCTTC
TRBV7-9	TRBJ2-5	TRBD2	-	CASSLSGSGGPQETQYF	TGTGCCAGCAGCTTAAGCGGTAGCGGGGGACCCCAAGAGACCCAGTACTTC
TRBV6-1	TRBJ1-2	TRBD1	many	CASSRTDRSYGYTF	TGTGCCAGCAGCCGAACGGACAGGAGCTATGGCTACACCTTC
TRBV5-1	TRBJ1-2	-	many	CASSLAGVYGYTF	TGCGCCAGCAGCTTGGCAGGGGTCTATGGCTACACCTTC
TRBV29-1	TRBJ2-7	-	-	CSVEGTTYEQYF	TGCAGCGTAGAGGGCACAACCTACGAGCAGTACTTC
TRBV7-6	TRBJ2-7	TRBD1	-	CASSETGGGFEQYF	TGTGCCAGCAGCGAGACAGGGGGCGGGTTCGAGCAGTACTTC
TRBV19	TRBJ1-5	-	many	CASSIRAGGDQPQHF	TGTGCCAGTAGTATCAGGGCAGGCGGTGATCAGCCCCAGCATTTT
TRBV11-2	TRBJ2-7	-	-	CASSLDGNPGAYEQYF	TGTGCCAGCAGCTTAGACGGGAACCCTGGGGCCTACGAGCAGTACTTC
TRBV5-4	TRBJ1-4	-	few	CASTWGGSNEKLFF	TGTGCCAGCACCTGGGGGGGCTCTAATGAAAAACTGTTTTTT
TRBV12-3/TRBV12-4	TRBJ1-4	-	many	CASSSTSNEKLFF	TGTGCCAGCAGTTCAACAAGTAATGAAAAACTGTTTTTT
TRBV5-1	TRBJ1-6	-	few	CASSSRDKVNSPLHF	TGCGCCAGCAGCTCCCGGGACAAGGTTAATTCACCCCTCCACTTT